Listed here are 12 T cell receptor beta chains from one sample, sequenced in a study of shared clonotypes between healthy human individuals. Method: immunoSEQ multiplex PCR; TCRdb's copy keeps in-frame clones and lacks some. In the table there are about 2.3 million clones, just under 95% of which are singletons. The source material was naive CD4+ T cells from PBMCs. Described subset: CD45RA+ positively selected. The receptor set was obtained from a man in his late teens or twenties in good health. Some clones in this sample may be carry-over from other donors' samples.

This clone was seen once. The chain links TRBV30 to TRBJ2-2; D not resolved. Germline V gene lookup returns CDR1 GTSNPN and CDR2 SVGIG (reference sequence). The V and J ends lost 4 bases and 0 bases respectively, with 9 bases between them. The CDR3 is made up of 14 amino acids. The CDR3 is CAWNENTNTGELFF. For the CDR3, the DNA is TGTGCCTGGAATGAGAATACGAACACCGGGGAGCTGTTTTTT.

The chain employs TRBV28 and TRBJ2-1; 16 bases match TRBD2. The germline gives CDR1 MDHEN, CDR2 SYDVKM. CDR3 size: 14 residues. J was trimmed by 11 bases and V by 5 bases; bases with no gene match: 3. The CDR3 DNA reads TGTGCCAGCAGTACGGGACTAGCGGGAGGGAAGCAGTTCTTC. This encodes CASSTGLAGGKQFF.

The J gene is TRBJ2-5, the V gene TRBV19; 10 bases fit TRBD1. Germline V gene lookup returns CDR1 LNHDA and CDR2 SQIVND (reference sequence). The CDR3 spans 15 residues. V dropped 2 bases and J dropped 2; count of bases not matched to a gene: 2. CDR3 in amino acids: CASSIKGQGQETQYF. CDR3 nucleotides: TGTGCCAGTAGTATAAAGGGACAGGGGCAAGAGACCCAGTACTTC.

The chain uses TRBV11-3 and TRBJ2-3; D uncertain. Germline CDR1 SGHNT, CDR2 YENEEA. The CDR3 consists of 14 residues. V lost 5 bases and J lost 0, with 9 bases in between. The CDR3 DNA reads TGTGCCAGCAGCCCCTCGCCTAGCACAGATACGCAGTATTTT. It specifies CASSPSPSTDTQYF.

This chain joins TRBV11-2 and TRBJ1-5; TRBD1 aligns across 8 bases. This CDR3 is built from 15 residues. The J segment lost 7 bases and the V segment lost 5 bases, leaving 10 bases of the junction unmatched. Germline CDR1 reads SGHAT; CDR2 reads FQNNGV. The CDR3 sequence: CASSPDRGSWQPQHF. The CDR3, as DNA: TGTGCCAGCAGCCCAGACAGGGGCAGTTGGCAGCCCCAGCATTTT. The full variable domain, completed using reference TRBV11-2 and TRBJ1-5, is EAGVAQSPRYKIIEKRQSVAFWCNPISGHATLYWYQQILGQGPKLLIQFQNNGVVDDSQLPKDRFSAERLKGVDSTLKIQPAKLEDSAVYLCASSPDRGSWQPQHFGDGTRLSIL.

Points on this clone: The identical CDR3 is also encoded by other nucleotide sequences in the sample. This chain uses TRBV30 with TRBJ1-5; D gene ambiguous. The germline V and J ends were trimmed by 0 bases and 2 bases, with 11 bases remaining between them. The CDR3 is 15 residues long. Per the germline V gene, CDR1 is GTSNPN and CDR2 is SVGIG (reference sequence). CDR3 loop: CAWSVLGEGNQPQHF. The CDR3 nucleotides read TGTGCCTGGAGTGTACTAGGCGAGGGCAATCAGCCCCAGCATTTT.

This chain joins TRBV7-3 and TRBJ1-1; D is undetermined. The V end was cut by 5 bases, the J end by 5 bases, with 15 bases between. The CDR3 is 14 amino acids. Germline CDR1 is SGHTA and CDR2 is FQGTGA. CDR3 region: CASSARPALTEAFF. The CDR3 nucleotides are TGTGCCAGCAGCGCCCGTCCGGCGTTGACTGAAGCTTTCTTT.

Comment on this clone: The identical CDR3 is also encoded by other nucleotide sequences in the sample. V is TRBV9 and J is TRBJ2-3; 12 bases align to TRBD2. The V segment lost 4 bases and the J segment 2 bases; nucleotides outside the gene matches: 2. The CDR3 covers 15 residues. CDR1 is SGDLS and CDR2 is YYNGEE in the germline V gene. CDR3 DNA: TGTGCCAGCAGCCGACTAGCGGGGGTCACAGATACGCAGTATTTT. This gives the protein CASSRLAGVTDTQYF.

V gene TRBV9 combines with J gene TRBJ1-4, with D possibly matching TRBD1 (5 bases). V was pared by 0 bases and J by 14 bases, with 14 bases between. Germline V lookup: CDR1 SGDLS, CDR2 YYNGEE. This CDR3 is built from 13 residues. CDR3 sequence (DNA): TGTGCCAGCAGCGTAGAAGTTGGAGGGGATCTGTTTTTT. Encoded protein: CASSVEVGGDLFF.

The rearrangement links TRBV18 to TRBJ2-7; either TRBD1 or TRBD2 may supply D (5 bases each). This CDR3 region has 14 residues. Germline CDR1 reads KGHSH; CDR2 reads LQKENI. With 5 bases removed from V and 4 bases from J, the gap between germline ends came to 15 bases. CDR3 residues: CASSGRGTGYEQYF. The DNA of the CDR3 is TGTGCCAGCTCAGGCCGGGGCACGGGATACGAGCAGTACTTC. The full variable domain, rest sourced from reference TRBV18 and TRBJ2-7, is NAGVMQNPRHLVRRRGQEARLRCSPMKGHSHVYWYRQLPEEGLKFMVYLQKENIIDESGMPKERFSAEFPKEGPSILRIQQVVRGDSAAYFCASSGRGTGYEQYFGPGTRLTVT.

V is TRBV6-5 and J is TRBJ2-7, with TRBD1 identical over 11 bases. Per the germline V gene, CDR1 is MNHEY and CDR2 is SVGAGI. The J segment lost 8 bases and the V segment lost 6 bases, leaving 9 bases of the junction unmatched. The CDR3 contains 14 residues. The DNA for the CDR3 is TGTGCCAGCAGCCGCATGGACAGGGGGCCGAAGCAGTACTTC. Amino acids: CASSRMDRGPKQYF.

The rearrangement links TRBV4-1 to TRBJ1-2; no clear D. The CDR3 loop spans 13 amino acids. V dropped 8 bases and J dropped 4 bases, with 14 bases sitting between them. Germline lookup yields CDR1 MGHRA and CDR2 YSYEKL. The CDR3 protein is CASAFPEGYGYTF. In DNA, the CDR3 is TGCGCCAGCGCCTTCCCGGAGGGCTATGGCTACACCTTC.